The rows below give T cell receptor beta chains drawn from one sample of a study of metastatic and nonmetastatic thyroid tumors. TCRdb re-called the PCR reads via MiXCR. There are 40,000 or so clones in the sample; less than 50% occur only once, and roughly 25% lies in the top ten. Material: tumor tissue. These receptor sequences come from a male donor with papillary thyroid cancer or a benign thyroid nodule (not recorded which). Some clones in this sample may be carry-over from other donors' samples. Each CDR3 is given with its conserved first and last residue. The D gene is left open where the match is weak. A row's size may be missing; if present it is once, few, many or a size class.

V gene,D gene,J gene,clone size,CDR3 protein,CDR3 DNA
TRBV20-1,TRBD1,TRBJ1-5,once,CSAVTGGRQPQHF,TGCAGTGCTGTGACAGGGGGCAGACAGCCCCAGCATTTT
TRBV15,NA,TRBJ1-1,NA,CATSRDQNTEAFF,TGTGCCACCAGCAGAGATCAGAACACTGAAGCTTTCTTT
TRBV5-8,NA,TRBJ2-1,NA,CASSLAGRFNGQFF,TGTGCCAGCAGCTTGGCAGGCCGGTTCAATGGGCAGTTCTTC
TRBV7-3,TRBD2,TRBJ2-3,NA,CASSLQSGGKDTQYF,TGTGCCAGCAGCCTCCAAAGCGGGGGAAAAGATACGCAGTATTTT
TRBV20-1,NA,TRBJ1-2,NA,CTPKSAGTPIGYGYTF,TGCACCCCGAAAAGCGCAGGTACTCCGATAGGGTATGGCTACACCTTC
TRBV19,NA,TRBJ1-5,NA,CASNSWDGGYSNQPQHF,TGTGCCAGCAATTCGTGGGACGGGGGCTATAGCAATCAGCCCCAGCATTTT
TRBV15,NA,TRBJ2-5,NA,CATRTGEGTQYF,TGTGCCACCCGGACGGGCGAAGGGACCCAGTACTTC
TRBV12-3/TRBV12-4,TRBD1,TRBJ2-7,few,CASSSGQSRADEQYF,TGTGCCAGCAGTTCGGGACAGTCCAGAGCCGACGAGCAGTACTTC
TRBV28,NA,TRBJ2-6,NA,CASSSVSGANVLTF,TGTGCCAGCAGTTCCGTATCTGGGGCCAACGTCCTGACTTTC
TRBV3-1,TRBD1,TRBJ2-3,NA,CASSQVGRGLRDTQYF,TGTGCCAGCAGCCAAGTTGGCAGGGGGCTTCGAGATACGCAGTATTTT
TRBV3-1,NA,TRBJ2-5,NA,CASSQDFNSEETQYF,TGTGCCAGCAGCCAAGATTTCAACTCGGAGGAGACCCAGTACTTC
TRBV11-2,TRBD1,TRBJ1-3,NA,CASSLDGVRGPGNTIYF,TGTGCCAGCAGCTTAGACGGGGTCAGGGGGCCTGGAAACACCATATATTTT
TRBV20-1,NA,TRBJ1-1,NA,CSASGWGGMNTEAFF,TGCAGTGCTAGCGGTTGGGGAGGGATGAACACTGAAGCTTTCTTT
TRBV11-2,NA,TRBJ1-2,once,CASSLDRQIGGYTF,TGTGCCAGCAGCTTAGATAGACAGATCGGTGGCTACACCTTC
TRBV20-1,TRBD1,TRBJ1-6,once,CSASLPDRTNSPLHF,TGCAGTGCTAGCCTACCGGACAGGACAAATTCACCCCTCCACTTT
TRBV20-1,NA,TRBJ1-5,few,CSASDRRNSNQPQHF,TGCAGTGCTAGCGACCGTCGAAATAGCAATCAGCCCCAGCATTTT
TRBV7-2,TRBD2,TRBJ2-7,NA,CASSSRGGDSYEQYF,TGTGCCAGCAGCTCCCGGGGGGGCGACTCCTACGAGCAGTACTTC
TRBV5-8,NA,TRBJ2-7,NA,CASSGGVFHEQYF,TGTGCCAGCAGCGGCGGGGTCTTCCACGAGCAGTACTTC
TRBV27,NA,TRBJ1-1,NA,CASSLAANTEAFF,TGTGCCAGCAGTTTAGCTGCCAACACTGAAGCTTTCTTT
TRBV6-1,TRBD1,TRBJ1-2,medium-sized,CASSQQGAQNYGYTF,TGTGCCAGCAGCCAACAGGGGGCGCAGAACTATGGCTACACCTTC
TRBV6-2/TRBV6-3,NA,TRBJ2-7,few,CASNGGADYEQYF,TGTGCCAGCAATGGCGGGGCGGACTACGAGCAGTACTTC
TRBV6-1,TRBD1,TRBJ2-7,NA,CASSARPGQGAYEQYF,TGTGCCAGCAGTGCACGTCCGGGACAGGGGGCCTACGAGCAGTACTTC
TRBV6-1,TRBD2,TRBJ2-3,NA,CASSEPGLAGGPDTQYF,TGTGCCAGCAGTGAACCCGGACTAGCGGGGGGCCCTGATACGCAGTATTTT
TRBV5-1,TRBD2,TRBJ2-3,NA,CANILDALSGGDTQYF,TGCGCCAACATCTTGGATGCCCTATCGGGAGGAGATACGCAGTATTTT
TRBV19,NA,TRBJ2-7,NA,CASSTQGRLYF,TGTGCCAGTAGTACGCAGGGACGTCTGTACTTC
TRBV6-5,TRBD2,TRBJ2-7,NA,CASSYSRGVFTYEQYF,TGTGCCAGCAGTTACTCGCGGGGGGTGTTTACCTACGAGCAGTACTTC
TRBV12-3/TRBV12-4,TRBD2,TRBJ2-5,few,CASRPGGGQETQYF,TGTGCCAGCAGACCGGGGGGGGGCCAAGAGACCCAGTACTTC
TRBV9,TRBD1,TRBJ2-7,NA,CASSGGRQGVYEQYF,TGTGCCAGCAGCGGTGGGCGACAGGGGGTCTACGAGCAGTACTTC
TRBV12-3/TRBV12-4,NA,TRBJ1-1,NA,CASRLRGDAFF,TGTGCCAGCAGGCTGAGGGGGGATGCTTTCTTT
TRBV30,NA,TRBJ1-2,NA,CAWSGTDYGYTF,TGTGCCTGGAGTGGTACGGACTATGGCTACACCTTC
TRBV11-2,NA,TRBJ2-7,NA,CASSFSGLGAEQYF,TGTGCCAGCAGCTTTAGCGGCTTAGGAGCGGAGCAGTACTTC
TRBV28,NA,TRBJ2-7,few,CASSPDSTGGEQYF,TGTGCCAGCAGCCCCGACTCAACCGGTGGGGAGCAGTACTTC